This TCR beta chain stems from a study of immune evolution from preneoplasia to lung adenocarcinoma. Germline V gives CDR1 LNHNV, CDR2 YYDKDF (reference sequence). The ends lost 5 bases at V and 2 bases at J; junction bases unmatched: 7. There are 15 residues in the CDR3. Points on this clone: Antigen: not known.

Sequencing used immunoSEQ multiplex PCR; TCRdb keeps in-frame clones, though not all of them. The repertoire holds several thousand clones, about 90% seen once, with about 1.9% in the top ten. Study conclusions and caveats: Clonality was highest in normal lung, lower in later-stage lesions apparently.

Macro-dissection enriched premalignant or tumor cells before nucleic acid extraction. This chain joins TRBV15 and TRBJ2-3; TRBD1 agrees at 7 bases. The source is a person between 65 and 79 years old with lung adenocarcinoma. The material sequenced was FFPE atypical adenomatous hyperplasia tissue from the lung. Subset reported: atypical adenomatous hyperplasia (AAH), lung preneoplasia. The CDR3 spells CATSSRDRVTDTQYF. CDR3 nucleotides: TGTGCCACCAGCTCACGGGACAGAGTCACAGATACGCAGTATTTT.